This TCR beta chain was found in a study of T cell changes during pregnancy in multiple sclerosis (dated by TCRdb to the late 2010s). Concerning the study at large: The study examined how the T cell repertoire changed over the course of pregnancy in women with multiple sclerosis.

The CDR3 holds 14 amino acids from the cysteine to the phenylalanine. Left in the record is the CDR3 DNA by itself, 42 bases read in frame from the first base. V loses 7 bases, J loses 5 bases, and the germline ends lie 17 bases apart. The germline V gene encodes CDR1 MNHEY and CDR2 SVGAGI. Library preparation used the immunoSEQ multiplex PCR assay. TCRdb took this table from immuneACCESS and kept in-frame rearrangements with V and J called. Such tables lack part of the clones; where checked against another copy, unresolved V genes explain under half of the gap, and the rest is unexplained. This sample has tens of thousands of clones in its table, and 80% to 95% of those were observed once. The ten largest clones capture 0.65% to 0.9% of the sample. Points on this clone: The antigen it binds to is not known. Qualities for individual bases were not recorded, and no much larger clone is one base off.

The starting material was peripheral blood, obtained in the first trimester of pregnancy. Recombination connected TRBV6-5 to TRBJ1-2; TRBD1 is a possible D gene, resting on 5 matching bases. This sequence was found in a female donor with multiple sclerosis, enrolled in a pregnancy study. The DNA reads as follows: TGTGCCAGCACCTGGGGGGGGGTGAGATATGGCTACACCTTC. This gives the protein CASTWGGVRYGYTF.